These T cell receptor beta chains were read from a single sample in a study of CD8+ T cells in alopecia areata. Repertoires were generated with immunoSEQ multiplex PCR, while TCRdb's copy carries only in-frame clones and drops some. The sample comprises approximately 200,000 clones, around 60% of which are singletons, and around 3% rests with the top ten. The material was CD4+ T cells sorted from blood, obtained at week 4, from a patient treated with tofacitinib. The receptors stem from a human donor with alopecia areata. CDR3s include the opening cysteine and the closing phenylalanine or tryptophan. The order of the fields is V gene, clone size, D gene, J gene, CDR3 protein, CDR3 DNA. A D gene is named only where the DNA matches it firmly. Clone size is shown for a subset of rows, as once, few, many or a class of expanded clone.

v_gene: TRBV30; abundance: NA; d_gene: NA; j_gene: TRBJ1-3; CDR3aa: CAWSGLLQKGNTIYF; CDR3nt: TGTGCCTGGAGTGGCCTACTCCAAAAAGGAAACACCATATATTTT
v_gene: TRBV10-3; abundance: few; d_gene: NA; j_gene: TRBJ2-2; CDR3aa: CAISEKAGTGELFF; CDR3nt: TGTGCCATCAGTGAGAAGGCAGGCACCGGGGAGCTGTTTTTT
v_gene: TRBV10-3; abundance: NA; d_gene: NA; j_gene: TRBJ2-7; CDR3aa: CAISPGVPYEQYF; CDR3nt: TGTGCCATCAGTCCCGGGGTCCCCTACGAGCAGTACTTC
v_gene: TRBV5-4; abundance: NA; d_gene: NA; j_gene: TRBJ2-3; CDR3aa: CASSTQDTQYF; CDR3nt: TGTGCCAGCAGCACTCAAGATACGCAGTATTTT
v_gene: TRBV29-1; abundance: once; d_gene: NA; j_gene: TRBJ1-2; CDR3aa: CSAKEGSYGYTF; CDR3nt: TGCAGCGCAAAGGAGGGGAGCTATGGCTACACCTTC
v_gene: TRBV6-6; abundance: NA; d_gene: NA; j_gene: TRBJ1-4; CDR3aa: CASGRGSINEKLFF; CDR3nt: TGTGCCAGCGGCCGGGGCAGCATTAATGAAAAACTGTTTTTT
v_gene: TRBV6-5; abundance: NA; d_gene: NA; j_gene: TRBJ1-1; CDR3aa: CASIHSGVSNTEAFF; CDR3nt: TGTGCCAGCATTCACTCGGGGGTATCGAACACTGAAGCTTTCTTT
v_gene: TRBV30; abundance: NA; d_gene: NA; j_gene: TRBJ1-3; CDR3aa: CAWSSGTPGNTIYF; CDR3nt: TGTGCCTGGAGTTCTGGGACACCTGGAAACACCATATATTTT
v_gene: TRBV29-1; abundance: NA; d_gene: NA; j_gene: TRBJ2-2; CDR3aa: CSVEVFGAAGELFF; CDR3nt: TGCAGCGTTGAAGTATTTGGGGCGGCCGGGGAGCTGTTTTTT
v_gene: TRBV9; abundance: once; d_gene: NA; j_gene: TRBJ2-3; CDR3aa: CASSVAYRDVGPGATQYF; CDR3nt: TGTGCCAGCAGCGTAGCTTACCGCGATGTGGGGCCAGGTGCTACGCAGTATTTT
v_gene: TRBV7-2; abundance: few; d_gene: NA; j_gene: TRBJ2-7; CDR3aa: CASGDRFYEQYF; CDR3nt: TGTGCCAGCGGAGACAGGTTCTACGAGCAGTACTTC
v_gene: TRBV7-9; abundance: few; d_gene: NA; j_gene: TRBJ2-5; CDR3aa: CASSSKETQYF; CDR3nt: TGTGCCAGCAGCTCAAAGGAGACCCAGTACTTC
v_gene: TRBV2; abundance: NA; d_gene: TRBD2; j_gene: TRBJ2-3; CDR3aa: CASRASGATDTQYF; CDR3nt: TGTGCCAGCAGGGCTAGCGGGGCCACAGATACGCAGTATTTT
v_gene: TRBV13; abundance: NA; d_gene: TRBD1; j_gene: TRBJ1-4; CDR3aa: CASSLGSGGISTNEKLFF; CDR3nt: TGTGCCAGCAGCTTAGGGTCAGGGGGCATATCAACTAATGAAAAACTGTTTTTT
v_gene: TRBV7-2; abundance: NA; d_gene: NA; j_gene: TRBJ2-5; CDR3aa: CASSLLGGPQETQYF; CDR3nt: TGTGCCAGCAGCTTACTAGGGGGGCCCCAAGAGACCCAGTACTTC
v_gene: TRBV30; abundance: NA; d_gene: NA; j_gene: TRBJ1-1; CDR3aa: CAWSIPGQLGAFF; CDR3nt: TGTGCCTGGAGCATCCCCGGACAGCTTGGAGCTTTCTTT
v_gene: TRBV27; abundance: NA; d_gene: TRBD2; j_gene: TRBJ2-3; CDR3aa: CASSFGLAVTDTQYF; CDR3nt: TGTGCCAGCAGTTTTGGACTAGCGGTGACAGATACGCAGTATTTT
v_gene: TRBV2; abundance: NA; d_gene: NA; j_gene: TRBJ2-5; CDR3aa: CASSEAFETQYF; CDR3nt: TGTGCCAGCAGTGAAGCGTTCGAGACCCAGTACTTC
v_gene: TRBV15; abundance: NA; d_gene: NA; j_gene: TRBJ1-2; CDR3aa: CATSKYRTERDYGYTF; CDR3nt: TGTGCCACCAGCAAATACCGGACAGAGAGAGACTATGGCTACACCTTC
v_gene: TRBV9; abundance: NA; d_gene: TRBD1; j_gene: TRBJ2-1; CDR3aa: CASSPEPQGVNEQFF; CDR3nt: TGTGCCAGCAGCCCAGAGCCGCAGGGGGTCAATGAGCAGTTCTTC
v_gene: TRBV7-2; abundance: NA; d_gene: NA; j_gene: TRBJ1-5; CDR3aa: CASSLANQPQHF; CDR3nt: TGTGCCAGCAGCTTAGCCAATCAGCCCCAGCATTTT
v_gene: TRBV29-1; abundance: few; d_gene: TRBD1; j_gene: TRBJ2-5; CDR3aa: CSVVPGQGSQETQYF; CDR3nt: TGCAGCGTAGTACCGGGACAGGGAAGCCAAGAGACCCAGTACTTC
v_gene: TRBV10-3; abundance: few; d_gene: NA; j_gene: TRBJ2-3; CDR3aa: CAISVAGSTDTQYF; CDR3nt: TGTGCCATCAGTGTGGCAGGGAGCACAGATACGCAGTATTTT
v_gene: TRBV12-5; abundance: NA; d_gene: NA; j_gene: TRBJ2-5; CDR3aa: CASGDTRYQETQYF; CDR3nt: TGTGCTAGTGGTGATACTCGGTACCAAGAGACCCAGTACTTC
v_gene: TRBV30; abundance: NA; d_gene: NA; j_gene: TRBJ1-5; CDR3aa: CAWSSGGLGDQPQHF; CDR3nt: TGTGCCTGGAGCTCTGGGGGGTTAGGGGACCAGCCCCAGCATTTT
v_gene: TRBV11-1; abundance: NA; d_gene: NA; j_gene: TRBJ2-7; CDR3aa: CASRQGYEQYF; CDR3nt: TGTGCCAGCAGACAGGGATACGAGCAGTACTTC
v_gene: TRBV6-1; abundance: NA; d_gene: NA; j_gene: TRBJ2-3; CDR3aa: CASSSLAMSTDTQYF; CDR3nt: TGTGCCAGCAGCTCCCTAGCGATGAGCACAGATACGCAGTATTTT
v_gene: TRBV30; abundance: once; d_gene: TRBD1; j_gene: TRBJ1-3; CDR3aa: CAWSDMSGGRNTIYF; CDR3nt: TGTGCCTGGAGTGATATGTCAGGGGGCCGGAACACCATATATTTT
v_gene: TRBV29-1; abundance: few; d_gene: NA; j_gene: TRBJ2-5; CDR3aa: CSVVSQETQYF; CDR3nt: TGCAGCGTTGTAAGCCAAGAGACCCAGTACTTC
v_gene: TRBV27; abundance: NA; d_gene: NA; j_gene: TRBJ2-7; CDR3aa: CASSLVGAYEQYF; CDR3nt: TGTGCCAGCAGTTTAGTAGGGGCCTACGAGCAGTACTTC
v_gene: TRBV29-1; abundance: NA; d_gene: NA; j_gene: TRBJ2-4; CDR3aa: CHGRPFNIQYF; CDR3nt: TGCCACGGCCGTCCCTTTAACATTCAGTACTTC
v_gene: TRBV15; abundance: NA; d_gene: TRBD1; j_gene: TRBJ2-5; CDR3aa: CATSRGDRGETQYF; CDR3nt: TGTGCCACCAGCAGAGGAGACAGGGGAGAGACCCAGTACTTC
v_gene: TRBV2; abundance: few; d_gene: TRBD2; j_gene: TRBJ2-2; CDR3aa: CASRPPGLVRSGELFF; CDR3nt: TGTGCCAGCAGGCCCCCGGGACTAGTGAGATCCGGGGAGCTGTTTTTT
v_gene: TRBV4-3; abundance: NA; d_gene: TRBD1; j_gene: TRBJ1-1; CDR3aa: CASSLDRGTEAFF; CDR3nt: TGCGCCAGCAGCCTGGACAGGGGCACTGAAGCTTTCTTT
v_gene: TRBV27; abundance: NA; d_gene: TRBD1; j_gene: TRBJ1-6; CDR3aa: CASRDRGTHNSPLHF; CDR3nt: TGTGCCAGCAGGGACAGGGGTACCCATAATTCACCCCTCCACTTT
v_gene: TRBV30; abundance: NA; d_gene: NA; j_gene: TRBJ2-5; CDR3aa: CAWSQETQYF; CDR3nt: TGTGCCTGGAGCCAAGAGACCCAGTACTTC
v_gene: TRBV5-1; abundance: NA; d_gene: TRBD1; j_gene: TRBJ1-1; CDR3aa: CASSSRQGWGTEAFF; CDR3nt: TGCGCCAGCAGTTCCAGACAGGGATGGGGCACTGAAGCTTTCTTT